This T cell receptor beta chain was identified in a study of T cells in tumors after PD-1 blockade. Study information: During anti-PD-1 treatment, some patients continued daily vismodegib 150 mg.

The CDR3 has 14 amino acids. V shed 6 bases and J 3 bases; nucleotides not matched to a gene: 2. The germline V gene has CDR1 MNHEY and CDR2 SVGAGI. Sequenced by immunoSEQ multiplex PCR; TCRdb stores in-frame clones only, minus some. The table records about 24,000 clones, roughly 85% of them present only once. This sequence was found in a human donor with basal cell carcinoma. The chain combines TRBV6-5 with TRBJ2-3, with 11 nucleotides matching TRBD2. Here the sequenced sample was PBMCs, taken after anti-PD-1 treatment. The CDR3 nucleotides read TGTGCCAGCAGATCTAGCGGGGGGACAGATACGCAGTATTTT. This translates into CASRSSGGTDTQYF.